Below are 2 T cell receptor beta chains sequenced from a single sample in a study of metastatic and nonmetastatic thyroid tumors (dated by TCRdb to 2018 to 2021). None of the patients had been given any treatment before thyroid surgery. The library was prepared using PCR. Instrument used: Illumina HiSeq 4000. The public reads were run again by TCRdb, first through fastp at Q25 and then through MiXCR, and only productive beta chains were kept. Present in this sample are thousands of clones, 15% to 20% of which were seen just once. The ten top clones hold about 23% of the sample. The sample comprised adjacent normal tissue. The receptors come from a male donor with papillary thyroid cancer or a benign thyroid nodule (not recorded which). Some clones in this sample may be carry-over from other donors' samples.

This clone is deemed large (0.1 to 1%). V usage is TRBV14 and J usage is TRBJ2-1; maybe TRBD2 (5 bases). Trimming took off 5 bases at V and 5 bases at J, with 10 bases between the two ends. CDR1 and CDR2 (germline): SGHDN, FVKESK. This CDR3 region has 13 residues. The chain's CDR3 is CASSSLANNEQFF. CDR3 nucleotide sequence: TGTGCCAGCAGCTCCCTAGCTAACAATGAGCAGTTCTTC.

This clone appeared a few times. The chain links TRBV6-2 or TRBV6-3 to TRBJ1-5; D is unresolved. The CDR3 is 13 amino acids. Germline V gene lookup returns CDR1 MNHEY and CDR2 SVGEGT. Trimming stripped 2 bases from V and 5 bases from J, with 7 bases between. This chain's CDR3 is CASSYRGDQPQHF. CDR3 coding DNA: TGTGCCAGCAGTTACCGGGGTGATCAGCCCCAGCATTTT.